The TCR beta chain under discussion was sequenced for a study of tumor-infiltrating lymphocytes in primary liver carcinoma. Overall study context: Tumors were staged T1-T3 N0M0 and measured about 4 to 11 cm across.

Trimming took off 11 bases at V and 4 bases at J, with 18 bases between the two ends. CDR1 is MNHNS, CDR2 SASEGT, per germline. This CDR3 region has 13 residues. Blood RNA was derived from unsorted whole blood, and germline DNA was extracted too. The patients lived with chronic HBV infection and had not yet received any treatment. General study points: Tumor region pairs showed greater overlap than either tumor-adjacent or tumor-blood pairs did.

Total RNA amounting to 500 ng was the source from which TCR beta cDNA was made with a constant-region primer. Sequencing libraries for TCR beta derived from three nested multiplex PCR rounds that used slightly modified ARM-PCR. Researchers ran the first two PCR rounds for approximately 9 cycles each with TRBV1-TRBV30 forward primers and a C-beta reverse primer. TCRdb ran MiXCR on the multiplex PCR reads and lists one entry per CDR3 protein. The profile shows some 190,000 distinct CDR3 sequences, about 60% of them singletons. In regard to this clonotype: The antigen remains unidentified.

Source material: peripheral blood. The genes are TRBV6-1 and TRBJ2-7, with D possibly being TRBD1 or TRBD2 (5 bases each). This receptor was obtained from a man aged 40-55 years with primary liver carcinoma and hepatitis B virus infection. The CDR3 sequence: CASCRATGYEQYF. The CDR3 DNA is TGTGCCTCCTGCAGGGCCACGGGGTACGAGCAGTACTTC.